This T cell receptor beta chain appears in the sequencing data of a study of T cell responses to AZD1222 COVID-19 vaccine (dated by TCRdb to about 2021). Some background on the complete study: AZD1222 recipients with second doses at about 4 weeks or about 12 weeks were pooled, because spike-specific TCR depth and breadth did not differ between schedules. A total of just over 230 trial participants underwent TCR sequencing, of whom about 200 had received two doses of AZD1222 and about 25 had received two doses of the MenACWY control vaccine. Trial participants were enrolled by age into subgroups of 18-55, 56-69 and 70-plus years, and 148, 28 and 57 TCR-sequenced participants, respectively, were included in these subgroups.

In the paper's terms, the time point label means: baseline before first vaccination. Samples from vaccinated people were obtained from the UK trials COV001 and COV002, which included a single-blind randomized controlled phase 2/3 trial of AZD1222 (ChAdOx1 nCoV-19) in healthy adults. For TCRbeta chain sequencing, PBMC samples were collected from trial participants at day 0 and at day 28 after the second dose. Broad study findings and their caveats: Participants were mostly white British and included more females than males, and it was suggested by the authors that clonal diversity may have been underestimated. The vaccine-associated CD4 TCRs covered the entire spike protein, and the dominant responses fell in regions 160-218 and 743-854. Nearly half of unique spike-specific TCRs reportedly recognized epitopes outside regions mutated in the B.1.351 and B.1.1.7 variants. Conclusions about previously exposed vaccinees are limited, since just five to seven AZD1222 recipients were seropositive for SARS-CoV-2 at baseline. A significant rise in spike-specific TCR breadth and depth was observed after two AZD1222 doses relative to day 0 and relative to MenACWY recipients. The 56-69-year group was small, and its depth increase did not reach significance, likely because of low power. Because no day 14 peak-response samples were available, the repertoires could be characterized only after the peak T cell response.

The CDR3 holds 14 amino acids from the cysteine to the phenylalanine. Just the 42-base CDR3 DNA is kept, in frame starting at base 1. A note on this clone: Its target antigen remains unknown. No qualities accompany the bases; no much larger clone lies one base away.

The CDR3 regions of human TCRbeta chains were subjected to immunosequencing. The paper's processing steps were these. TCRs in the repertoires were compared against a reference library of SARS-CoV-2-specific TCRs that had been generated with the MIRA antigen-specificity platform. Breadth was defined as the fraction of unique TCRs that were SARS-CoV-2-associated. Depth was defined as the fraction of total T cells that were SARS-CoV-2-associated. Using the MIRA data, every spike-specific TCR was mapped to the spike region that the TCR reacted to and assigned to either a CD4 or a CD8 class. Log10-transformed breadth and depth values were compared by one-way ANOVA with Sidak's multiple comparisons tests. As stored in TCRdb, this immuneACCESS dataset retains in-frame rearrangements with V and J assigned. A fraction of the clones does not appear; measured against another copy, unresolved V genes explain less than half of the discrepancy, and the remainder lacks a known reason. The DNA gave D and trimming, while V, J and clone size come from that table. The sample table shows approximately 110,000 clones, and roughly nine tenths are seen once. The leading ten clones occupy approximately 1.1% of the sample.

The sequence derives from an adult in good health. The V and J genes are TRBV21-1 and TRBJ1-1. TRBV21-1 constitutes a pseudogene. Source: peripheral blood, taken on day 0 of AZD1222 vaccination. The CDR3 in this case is CASEGKLANTEAFF. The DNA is TGTGCCAGCGAAGGGAAGTTAGCGAACACTGAAGCTTTCTTT.